The present T cell receptor beta chain was sequenced within a study of blood T cell repertoires in COVID-19. Overall study context: The cDNA or gDNA used as material had been derived from T cells, B-cell-depleted T cells, or PBMCs.

Original analysis: Nucleated cell counts were estimated from reference gene primer amplification. Only in-frame clones appear in the TCRdb table, and some are missing; sequencing was by immunoSEQ multiplex PCR. D and trimming were read from the DNA, whereas the V and J calls and clone size are those reported in that table. The sample holds 300,000 to 400,000 clones; 65% to 90% are singletons and the top ten take roughly 7%. CDR3 length: 12 amino acids. Trimming shortened V by 6 bases and J by 5 bases, and 10 bases separated the two germline ends. CDR1 is SNHLY and CDR2 is FYNNEI in the germline V gene.

The sequencing sample was made of peripheral blood. This chain joins TRBV2 and TRBJ2-5; D remains unclear. The TCR was taken from a human donor in a cohort sampled during active COVID-19. CDR3 protein: CASSILRETQYF. The CDR3 DNA follows: TGTGCCAGCAGCATTCTCCGGGAGACCCAGTACTTC.